The 18 T cell receptor beta chains given below trace back to one sample, sequenced in a study of blood T cell repertoires in COVID-19. Only in-frame clones appear in the TCRdb table, and some are missing; sequencing was by immunoSEQ multiplex PCR. This table has tens of thousands of clones, 80% to 90% appearing once. Specimen: peripheral blood. These receptors originate from a woman between 70 and 85 years old with COVID-19, enrolled during active disease.

The chain is built from TRBV2 and TRBJ2-3; the match to TRBD2 covers 8 bases. Trimming at V came to 6 bases and at J to 3 bases, leaving 5 bases not matched to a gene. CDR3 length: 14 amino acids. Germline CDR1 is SNHLY and CDR2 is FYNNEI. The CDR3 is CASRERLATDTQYF. CDR3 sequence (DNA): TGTGCCAGCAGGGAGCGACTAGCGACAGATACGCAGTATTTT.

This chain links TRBV6-4 with TRBJ2-1; 8 bases line up with TRBD1. J gave up 7 bases and V 3 bases, and 5 bases lay outside the gene matches. Germline CDR1 is MRHNA and CDR2 is SNTAGT. The CDR3 runs to 14 residues. CDR3 in amino acids: CASSDYRGANEQFF. The CDR3 DNA follows: TGTGCCAGCAGTGATTACAGGGGGGCAAATGAGCAGTTCTTC.

The rearrangement links TRBV7-2 to TRBJ2-7, with TRBD1 as a possible D gene (6 bases). The CDR3 runs to 15 residues. CDR1 and CDR2 from the germline V gene are SGHTA and FQGNSA. The ends were cut back, 5 bases at V and 0 bases at J, with 14 bases in the middle. CDR3 sequence (DNA): TGTGCCAGCAGCAAACATGGACAGCACTCCTACGAGCAGTACTTC. It is translated as CASSKHGQHSYEQYF.

The J gene is TRBJ1-2, the V gene TRBV3-1 (or the pseudogene TRBV3-2); tentatively, D is TRBD1 (6 bases). The germline V gene has CDR1 LGHDT and CDR2 YNNKEL (reference sequence). Trimming stripped 3 bases from V and 8 bases from J, with 16 bases between. CDR3 size: 14 residues. In nucleotides, the CDR3 is TGTGCCAGCAGCCACGTCACAGGGTTTTGGGGCTACACCTTC. It yields the protein CASSHVTGFWGYTF.

The rearrangement links TRBV15 to TRBJ1-5; tentative D call: TRBD1 (5 bases). CDR1 is LNHNV, CDR2 YYDKDF, per germline (reference sequence). This CDR3 has 14 amino acids. Trimming took off 1 base at V and 3 bases at J, with 7 bases between the two ends. The CDR3 sequence is CATSRGQSNQPQHF. The CDR3 nucleotides are TGTGCCACCAGCAGAGGACAGTCCAATCAGCCCCAGCATTTT.

V is TRBV19 and J is TRBJ2-3; TRBD2 agrees at 7 bases. CDR1 LNHDA and CDR2 SQIVND come from the germline V gene (reference sequence). The V segment lost 2 bases and the J segment 4 bases; nucleotides outside the gene matches: 6. There are 15 residues in the CDR3. CDR3 sequence: CASSISGRTPDTQYF. CDR3 DNA sequence: TGTGCCAGTAGTATATCCGGGAGGACCCCAGATACGCAGTATTTT. Drawing the rest from reference TRBV19 and TRBJ2-3, the complete variable domain is DGGITQSPKYLFRKEGQNVTLSCEQNLNHDAMYWYRQDPGQGLRLIYYSQIVNDFQKGDIAEGYSVSREKKESFPLTVTSAQKNPTAFYLCASSISGRTPDTQYFGPGTRLTVL.

The chain recombines TRBV2 with TRBJ1-1; 10 bases align to TRBD1. CDR3 length equals 18 residues. Trimming cost V 6 bases and J 4 bases; bases outside gene matches: 17. The germline CDR1 and CDR2 sequences are SNHLY and FYNNEI. CDR3 sequence (DNA): TGTGCCAGCAGGGAAAGCCCCCACCGACAGGGGGCGAGCACTGAAGCTTTCTTT. This sequence encodes CASRESPHRQGASTEAFF.

This chain links TRBV7-7 with TRBJ2-1; the D gene is possibly TRBD1 (6 bases). Trimming removed 5 bases at V and 0 bases at J, with 23 bases between. Germline V gives CDR1 SSHAT, CDR2 FNYEAQ (reference sequence). The CDR3 runs 19 residues. DNA for the CDR3: TGTGCCAGCAGCCCTACAATTCCACAGGACAGATTCTCCTACAATGAGCAGTTCTTC. It codes for CASSPTIPQDRFSYNEQFF.

The chain employs TRBV29-1 and TRBJ1-2, with 12 bases that match TRBD1. CDR1 is SQVTM and CDR2 is ANQGSEA in the germline V gene. There are 13 residues in the CDR3. Trimming removed 7 bases from V and 8 bases from J; junction bases left unmatched: 8. DNA for the CDR3: TGCAGCGGGGGACAGGGGGCAGTCGAGGGCTACACCTTC. This codes for CSGGQGAVEGYTF.

The gene calls are TRBV2 and TRBJ2-2, with 7 bases identical to TRBD2. The CDR3 length is 17 residues. The ends lost 5 bases at V and 1 base at J; junction bases unmatched: 10. Germline-derived CDR1 and CDR2 are SNHLY and FYNNEI. The CDR3 bases are TGTGCCAGCAGTAGGACCGGTGGGGGGGTGAACACCGGGGAGCTGTTTTTT. This translates into CASSRTGGGVNTGELFF. Complete variable domain (other parts from reference TRBV2 and TRBJ2-2): EPEVTQTPSHQVTQMGQEVILRCVPISNHLYFYWYRQILGQKVEFLVSFYNNEISEKSEIFDDQFSVERPDGSNFTLKIRSTKLEDSAMYFCASSRTGGGVNTGELFFGEGSRLTVL.

This sequence joins TRBV13 and TRBJ1-5; 7 bases fit TRBD1. Germline loops: CDR1 PRHDT, CDR2 FYEKMQ (reference sequence). Trimming cost V 0 bases and J 3 bases; bases outside gene matches: 2. CDR3 length equals 15 residues. The CDR3 nucleotides are TGTGCCAGCAGCTTAGGACAGGGGCACAATCAGCCCCAGCATTTT. Translation: CASSLGQGHNQPQHF.

The V call is TRBV9, the J call TRBJ1-1; 8 bases map to TRBD1. After removal of 1 base from V and 0 bases from J, the junction contained 5 bases not matched to a gene. Germline V lookup: CDR1 SGDLS, CDR2 YYNGEE. CDR3 length equals 16 residues. The CDR3 bases are TGTGCCAGCAGCGTAATGCCAGGGGGCCTGAACACTGAAGCTTTCTTT. As protein: CASSVMPGGLNTEAFF.

This clone appeared a few times. The chain recombines TRBV6-2 or TRBV6-3 with TRBJ1-5; 8 nucleotides line up with TRBD1. The CDR3 is 14 amino acids. The junction had 6 bases not matched to a gene; V was cut back by 5 bases and J by 6 bases. Per the germline V gene, CDR1 is MNHEY and CDR2 is SVGEGT. The CDR3 sequence: CASSDIQGVQPQHF. In nucleotides, the CDR3 is TGTGCCAGCAGTGATATACAGGGGGTTCAGCCCCAGCATTTT.

This chain joins TRBV7-3 and TRBJ2-1, with D tentatively TRBD2 (6 bases). The CDR3 extends over 14 amino acids. V lost 3 bases to trimming and J lost 8 bases, with 14 bases between them. Per the germline V gene, CDR1 is SGHTA and CDR2 is FQGTGA. DNA for the CDR3: TGTGCCAGCAGCTTTGGCGGGATAGGCGATGAGCAGTTCTTC. Its protein product is CASSFGGIGDEQFF.

This chain links TRBV3-1 (or the pseudogene TRBV3-2) with TRBJ1-1; D remains ambiguous. Germline lookup yields CDR1 LGHDT and CDR2 YNNKEL (reference sequence). Trimming left V 2 bases short and J 6 bases short, with 7 bases between. The CDR3 runs 12 residues. DNA of the CDR3: TGTGCCAGCAGCCAACTCCTCTCTGAAGCTTTCTTT. Translation: CASSQLLSEAFF.

This clone was detected a few times. This sequence joins TRBV12-5 and TRBJ1-1; TRBD1 aligns across 7 bases. Trimming took 5 bases from V and 1 from J; bases not matched to a gene: 4. This CDR3 comprises 14 residues. Looked up from germline, CDR1 is LGHNT and CDR2 is FRNRAP. The CDR3, as DNA: TGTGCTAGTGGTATCGGGACAGCGAACACTGAAGCTTTCTTT. Translated: CASGIGTANTEAFF. The full variable domain, in which reference TRBV12-5 and TRBJ1-1 provide the parts outside the CDR3, is DARVTQTPRHKVTEMGQEVTMRCQPILGHNTVFWYRQTMMQGLELLAYFRNRAPLDDSGMPKDRFSAEMPDATLATLKIQPSEPRDSAVYFCASGIGTANTEAFFGQGTRLTVV.

The chain links TRBV4-1 to TRBJ2-7, with D tentatively TRBD1 (5 bases). The CDR3 contains 15 residues. The V gene lost 0 bases and the J gene lost 2 bases, with 11 bases spanning the gap. The germline CDR1 and CDR2 sequences are MGHRA and YSYEKL. The DNA for the CDR3 is TGCGCCAGCAGCCAAGATTACAGGATTACCTACGAGCAGTACTTC. Protein: CASSQDYRITYEQYF.

V usage is TRBV7-3 and J usage is TRBJ2-1, with 11 bases that match TRBD2. The CDR3 contains 14 residues. V dropped 5 bases and J dropped 7; count of bases not matched to a gene: 4. Germline CDR1 and CDR2: SGHTA and FQGTGA. The CDR3 DNA is TGTGCCAGCAGCCTCGGGACTAGCGGAAATGAGCAGTTCTTC. It is translated as CASSLGTSGNEQFF.